This TCR beta chain derives from a study of blood T cell repertoires in COVID-19. Only in-frame clones appear in the TCRdb table, and some are missing; sequencing was by immunoSEQ multiplex PCR. The data show over 35,000 clones, 85% seen once. The V segment lost 5 bases and the J segment 1 base; nucleotides outside the gene matches: 4. This CDR3 is built from 14 residues. In germline, CDR1 is LNHNV, CDR2 YYDKDF (reference sequence). The sequenced material came from peripheral blood. V usage is TRBV15 and J usage is TRBJ2-5; 7 bases line up with TRBD2. The clonotype comes from a human donor in a cohort sampled during active COVID-19. The CDR3 is CATSGWGGQETQYF. For the CDR3, the DNA is TGTGCCACCAGCGGCTGGGGGGGCCAAGAGACCCAGTACTTC. Complete variable domain (other parts from reference TRBV15 and TRBJ2-5): DAMVIQNPRYQVTQFGKPVTLSCSQTLNHNVMYWYQQKSSQAPKLLFHYYDKDFNNEADTPDNFQSRRPNTSFCFLDIRSPGLGDTAMYLCATSGWGGQETQYFGPGTRLLVL.